This TCR beta chain appears in the sequencing data of a study of cytomegalovirus exposure and HLA in healthy donors. The study ran its PCR with 60 Vbeta and 13 Jbeta primers. Sequenced by immunoSEQ multiplex PCR; TCRdb stores in-frame clones only, minus some. The table has 110,000 to 150,000 clones, about 10% seen once. This CDR3 region has 18 residues. The junction had 7 bases not matched to a gene; V was cut back by 1 base and J by 6 bases. Germline-derived CDR1 and CDR2 are KGHSH and LQKENI. This rearrangement joins TRBV18 to TRBJ2-1; 15 nucleotides line up with TRBD2. The receptor's source is a man between 45 and 60 years old in good health and CMV-seronegative. The sequencing sample was made of PBMCs. This CDR3 is CASSPRTSGGAGGNEQFF. Here the CDR3 DNA reads TGTGCCAGCTCACCACGGACTAGCGGGGGGGCCGGCGGCAATGAGCAGTTCTTC.